The clone carrying this T cell receptor (beta chain) was detected only once. The data derive from a study of blood T cell repertoires in COVID-19. As for the study in general: The origin of the acute and convalescent COVID-19 samples was the United States, Italy and Spain. In each case, the material was cDNA or gDNA derived from T cells, B-cell-depleted T cells, or PBMCs.

The J segment lost 2 bases and the V segment lost 0 bases, leaving 6 bases of the junction unmatched. CDR1 and CDR2 from the germline V gene are SGHAT and FQDESV (reference sequence). The CDR3 sequence is 16 residues long. Authors' processing steps: Amplification with reference gene primers provided the estimates of nucleated cell counts. The assay was immunoSEQ multiplex PCR, and TCRdb's table has in-frame clones only and misses some. The V and J calls and clone size were taken over from that table, and D and trimming were inferred from the DNA. The repertoire consists of about 110,000 clones, with roughly 88% occurring once and the leading ten covering 2.4%.

The chain combines TRBV11-1 with TRBJ2-7; 8 nucleotides align to TRBD1. The sample was peripheral blood. This receptor was identified in a human donor in a cohort sampled during active COVID-19. The CDR3 is CASSLAGTGPTYEQYF. The CDR3 DNA sequence: TGTGCCAGCAGCTTAGCGGGGACAGGACCTACCTACGAGCAGTACTTC.